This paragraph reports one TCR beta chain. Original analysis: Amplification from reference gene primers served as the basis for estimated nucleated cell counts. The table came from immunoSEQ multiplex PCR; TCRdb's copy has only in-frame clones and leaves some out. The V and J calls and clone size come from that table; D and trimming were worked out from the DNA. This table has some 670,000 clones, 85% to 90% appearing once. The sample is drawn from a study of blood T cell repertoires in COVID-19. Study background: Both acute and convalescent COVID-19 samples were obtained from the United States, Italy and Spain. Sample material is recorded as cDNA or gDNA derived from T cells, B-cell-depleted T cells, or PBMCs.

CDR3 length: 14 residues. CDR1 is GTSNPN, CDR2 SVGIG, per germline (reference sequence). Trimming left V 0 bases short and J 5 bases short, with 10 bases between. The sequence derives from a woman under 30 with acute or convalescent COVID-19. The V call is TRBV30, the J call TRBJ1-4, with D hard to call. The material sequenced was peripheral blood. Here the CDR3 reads CAWSVVTQNEKLFF. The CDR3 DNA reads TGTGCCTGGAGTGTTGTGACACAGAATGAAAAACTGTTTTTT.